The sample holds a few counts of the clone carrying this T cell receptor (beta chain). Antigen unknown. The V and J ends lost 2 bases and 2 bases respectively, with 16 bases between them. CDR1 is SNHLY, CDR2 FYNNEI, per germline. The CDR3 spans 16 residues. This record comes from a study of beta chain features in type 1 diabetes. Study details: Over all samples combined, over 85,000,000 sorted cells were examined.

Sequenced material consisted of expressed TCRB transcripts (all of the isolated RNA was reverse transcribed). TCRdb's table, derived via immunoSEQ multiplex PCR, lists solely in-frame clones and lacks some. This sample has 600,000 to 750,000 clones, with roughly 12% found just once. Study findings and constraints: Cells that show high TCR expression could be over-represented by cDNA sequencing. Any HLA-type effect on TCRB rearrangement remained unresolved here. A moderate, significant TCRB CDR3 shortening appeared in type 1 diabetes across four CD4+ subsets. Type 1 diabetes patients had fewer VDJ junction insertions and more deletions.

The chain recombines TRBV2 with TRBJ2-7; D might be TRBD1 (7 bases). The TCR was taken from a young man with type 1 diabetes. Sequenced material: naive CD4+ T cells from blood. This CDR3 reads CASSEQGGAGPYEQYF. The CDR3 DNA reads TGTGCCAGCAGTGAACAGGGGGGTGCGGGACCCTACGAGCAGTACTTC.